Detailed here is one T cell receptor (beta chain). There is no known antigen for this receptor. The input lacks base qualities; no much larger clone sits a single base away. Library prep was done by the immunoSEQ multiplex PCR assay. Drawn from immuneACCESS, this table holds only the in-frame rearrangements with V and J called that TCRdb kept. Clones are partly lost; checked studies trace under half to an unresolved V gene and leave the rest unexplained. Within this sample are 50,000 or so clones, with roughly 93% of them counted one time only. About 1.9% of the sample rests with the top ten. This specimen belongs to a study of T cell changes during pregnancy in multiple sclerosis (dated by TCRdb to the late 2010s). With regard to the full study: The study looked at changes in the T cell repertoire across pregnancy in women with multiple sclerosis.

The receptor comes from a female donor with multiple sclerosis, enrolled in a pregnancy study. The starting material was peripheral blood, obtained in the second trimester of pregnancy.

Here the CDR3 is given as CASSLGQGLSEQYF. The DNA reads as follows: TGTGCCAGCAGCTTGGGGCAGGGACTTAGTGAGCAGTACTTC. The rearrangement joined TRBV5-6 to TRBJ2-7; D gene: possibly TRBD2, on 6 matching bases. The V and J ends are trimmed by 0 bases and 7 bases, leaving 14 bases between them. The germline V gene encodes CDR1 SGHDT and CDR2 YYEEEE. The CDR3, cysteine through phenylalanine, is 14 amino acids long. The entry retains the CDR3 DNA only, 42 bases that are in frame from base 1.